These 21 T cell receptor beta chains were all obtained from the same sample, sequenced in a study of CXCR4 blockade with PD-1 therapy in pancreatic cancer. Some clones are missing from TCRdb's copy, which holds only in-frame ones; the method was immunoSEQ multiplex PCR. Seen here are around 5,300 clones, approximately 58% observed once, and the top ten hold about 6.6%. The specimen sequenced was tumor tissue. The receptors were sampled from a human donor with pancreatic ductal adenocarcinoma.

In regard to this clone: Compared with germline, one end of the junction differs, possibly owing to a read error. Because a base is unread or ambiguous, its residue is represented by X. The genes are TRBV15 and TRBJ1-4; the D gene is possibly TRBD1 (5 bases). The germline CDR1 and CDR2 sequences are LNHNV and YYDKDF (reference sequence). CDR3 length: 16 amino acids. As DNA, the CDR3 is TGTGCCACCAGCAGAGAAGGGACCCTGGCTAATGAAAAAYTGTTTTTT. Protein product: CATSREGTLANEKXFF. The full CDR3 reads CATSREGTLANEKLFF.

The V call is TRBV30, the J call TRBJ1-1, with D possibly TRBD1 on 5 matching bases. The CDR3 loop spans 11 amino acids. Trimming removed 1 base from V and 7 bases from J, with 7 bases in between. Germline CDR1 GTSNPN, CDR2 SVGIG (reference sequence). CDR3 coding DNA: TGTGCCTGGAGTGGGGACCTTGAAGCTTTCTTT. The encoded protein is CAWSGDLEAFF. Combining the CDR3 with reference TRBV30 and TRBJ1-1 gives the whole variable domain SQTIHQWPATLVQPVGSPLSLECTVEGTSNPNLYWYRQAAGRGLQLLFYSVGIGQISSEVPQNLSASRPQDRQFILSSKKLLLSDSGFYLCAWSGDLEAFFGQGTRLTVV.

This clone is large (0.1 to 1%) in the sample. J is TRBJ1-1 and V is TRBV6-8, with no clear D. V was shortened by 5 bases and J by 1 base, with 17 bases between the two germline ends. The CDR3 is 16 amino acids. Per the germline V gene, CDR1 is MNHGY and CDR2 is SAAAGT. The CDR3: CASSEYAGSENTEAFF. DNA for the CDR3: TGTGCCAGCAGTGAGTATGCCGGCAGCGAGAACACTGAAGCTTTCTTT.

A note on this clone: An end of the junction does not agree with germline; a read error may underlie this. The rearrangement links TRBV15 to TRBJ1-3; D might be TRBD1 (6 bases). The CDR3 contains 15 residues. CDR1 is LNHNV, CDR2 YYDKDF, per germline (reference sequence). CDR3 bases: TGTGTCACCAGCAGAGATTCTGGGGGCAGAAACACCATATATTTT. Translated: CVTSRDSGGRNTIYF.

The chain employs TRBV18 and TRBJ2-1, with D unclear. CDR1 and CDR2 from the germline V gene are KGHSH and LQKENI. The CDR3 is 15 residues long. Trimming took off 3 bases at V and 2 bases at J, with 11 bases between the two ends. The CDR3 reads CASSPPAAAYNEQFF. In nucleotides, the CDR3 is TGTGCCAGCTCACCCCCGGCGGCGGCCTACAATGAGCAGTTCTTC.

The chain carries TRBV19 and TRBJ2-7; TRBD1 matches at 9 bases. With V trimmed by 10 bases and J by 2 bases, 6 bases remained unmatched. This CDR3 is built from 13 residues. Per the germline V gene, CDR1 is LNHDA and CDR2 is SQIVND (reference sequence). The CDR3 coding sequence is TGTGCCACCTCCCGGGACAGGGCCTACGAGCAGTACTTC. Amino acid sequence: CATSRDRAYEQYF.

This chain uses TRBV18 with TRBJ2-3; D unresolved. CDR1 KGHSH and CDR2 LQKENI come from the germline V gene. This CDR3 spans 13 amino acids. The V and J ends lost 5 bases and 6 bases respectively, with 12 bases between them. This CDR3 reads CASSTSSGDTQYF. The CDR3 bases are TGTGCCAGCTCAACGTCCTCCGGGGATACGCAGTATTTT.

This clone has more than one count but fewer than ten. The chain links TRBV9 to TRBJ2-1, with a possible D match to TRBD2 (5 bases). The CDR3 extends over 14 amino acids. The V end was cut by 4 bases, the J end by 4 bases, with 12 bases between. Germline CDR1 reads SGDLS; CDR2 reads YYNGEE. The CDR3 sequence is CASSSSGEYNEQFF. Written as DNA, the CDR3 is TGTGCCAGCAGCTCCTCTGGGGAGTACAATGAGCAGTTCTTC. Full variable domain (missing parts from reference TRBV9 and TRBJ2-1): DSGVTQTPKHLITATGQRVTLRCSPRSGDLSVYWYQQSLDQGLQFLIQYYNGEERAKGNILERFSAQQFPDLHSELNLSSLELGDSALYFCASSSSGEYNEQFFGPGTRLTVL.

The gene calls are TRBV29-1 and TRBJ2-1, with no clear D. Germline V CDR1 and CDR2: SQVTM, ANQGSEA. V lost 2 bases and J lost 7, with 9 bases in between. The CDR3 totals 12 residues. CDR3 sequence: CSVESLGNEQFF. In DNA, the CDR3 is TGCAGCGTTGAAAGCTTGGGGAATGAGCAGTTCTTC.

The CDR3 spells CASRRGQAMGYEQYF. The CDR3 region has the DNA TGTGCCAGCAGAAGGGGACAGGCCATGGGCTACGAGCAGTACTTC. The chain employs TRBV28 and TRBJ2-7; 8 nucleotides match TRBD1. Germline CDR1 is MDHEN and CDR2 is SYDVKM. Unmatched junction bases numbered 10, after V lost 6 bases and J lost 3 bases. This CDR3 has 15 residues.

The genes are TRBV29-1 and TRBJ2-3; the D call may be TRBD1 or TRBD2 (6 bases each). This CDR3 contains 16 residues. Germline assignment: CDR1 SQVTM and CDR2 ANQGSEA. V gave up 4 bases and J gave up 0 bases, with 17 bases separating them. The CDR3 region has the DNA TGCAGCGTTGTAGGCGGGACAAAAGATAGCACAGATACGCAGTATTTT. Protein product: CSVVGGTKDSTDTQYF.

V usage is TRBV2 and J usage is TRBJ1-5, with D possibly matching TRBD1 (6 bases). V was clipped by 2 bases and J by 3 bases, with 11 bases between them. The germline gives CDR1 SNHLY, CDR2 FYNNEI. This CDR3 has 15 amino acids. CDR3 sequence (DNA): TGTGCCAGCAGTGAAACCAGGGGACACAATCAGCCCCAGCATTTT. This translates into CASSETRGHNQPQHF.

This rearrangement joins TRBV12-5 to TRBJ2-2; the match to TRBD1 covers 7 bases. CDR1 LGHNT and CDR2 FRNRAP come from the germline V gene. V trimming: 3 bases; J trimming: 2 bases; junction bases outside the gene matches: 3. There are 15 residues in the CDR3. The CDR3 nucleotides read TGTGCTAGTGGTTTCCGACAGGGCAACACCGGGGAGCTGTTTTTT. Its protein product is CASGFRQGNTGELFF.

In this sample, this clone turned up a few times. The chain employs TRBV9 and TRBJ2-7, with 9 bases identical to TRBD2. The CDR3 consists of 15 residues. Germline values: CDR1 SGDLS, CDR2 YYNGEE. V trimming: 10 bases; J trimming: 3 bases; junction bases outside the gene matches: 14. CDR3: CACAGGGIGLYEQYF. CDR3 coding DNA: TGTGCCTGCGCGGGAGGGGGTATTGGGCTCTACGAGCAGTACTTC. Filled out from reference TRBV9 and TRBJ2-7, the complete variable domain reads DSGVTQTPKHLITATGQRVTLRCSPRSGDLSVYWYQQSLDQGLQFLIQYYNGEERAKGNILERFSAQQFPDLHSELNLSSLELGDSALYFCACAGGGIGLYEQYFGPGTRLTVT.

This chain connects TRBV11-3 to TRBJ1-2, with no clear D. Germline CDR1 is SGHNT and CDR2 is YENEEA. The CDR3 is made up of 14 amino acids. Trimming stripped 5 bases from V and 1 base from J, with 11 bases between. Here the CDR3 DNA reads TGTGCCAGCAGCCAAGGGCAGGTTAACTATGGCTACACCTTC. Protein sequence: CASSQGQVNYGYTF.

The CDR3 bases are TGTGCCAGCTCCCCAAAGGACAGGAGCAATCAGCCCCAGCATTTT. It is translated as CASSPKDRSNQPQHF. The rearrangement joins TRBV18 to TRBJ1-5; TRBD1 aligns across 7 bases. The CDR3 contains 15 residues. Germline V gives CDR1 KGHSH, CDR2 LQKENI. V was pared by 6 bases and J by 1 base, with 6 bases of the junction left unmatched.

The rearrangement uses TRBV11-3 and TRBJ2-3; TRBD2 agrees at 8 bases. The CDR3 contains 17 residues. Losses at the gene ends were 0 bases for V and 8 bases for J; bases not matched to a gene: 13. The germline CDR1 and CDR2 sequences are SGHNT and YENEEA. The CDR3 protein is CASSLEPRAGGPTTQYF. CDR3 sequence (DNA): TGTGCCAGCAGCTTAGAGCCAAGGGCGGGGGGTCCCACTACGCAGTATTTT.

In this sample, this clone turned up once. The CDR3 loop is CASGGQNYEQYF. The CDR3 bases are TGTGCCAGTGGGGGACAGAACTACGAGCAGTACTTC. The chain recombines TRBV6-8 with TRBJ2-7, with 7 bases matching TRBD1. V was clipped by 9 bases and J by 3 bases; unmatched bases: 5. The CDR3 covers 12 residues. Looked up from germline, CDR1 is MNHGY and CDR2 is SAAAGT.

Written as DNA, the CDR3 is TGTGCCAGCAGTTACCATGGGGAGCAGTACTTC. Protein sequence: CASSYHGEQYF. The chain has TRBV6-7 and TRBJ2-7; D is undetermined. TRBV6-7 is an ORF for which the function is uncertain. CDR3 length equals 11 residues. Trimming stripped 2 bases from V and 7 bases from J, with 6 bases between.

The chain combines TRBV14 with TRBJ1-3; 7 bases are shared with TRBD1. V shed 4 bases, J shed 0 bases, and the junction held 6 bases outside the gene matches. The CDR3 has 16 amino acids. The V gene's germline CDR1 is SGHDN and CDR2 FVKESK. This CDR3 reads CASSPGTALSGNTIYF. The CDR3 bases are TGTGCCAGCAGCCCCGGGACAGCTCTCTCTGGAAACACCATATATTTT.

V usage is TRBV18 and J usage is TRBJ2-2; tentatively, D is TRBD1 or TRBD2 (5 bases each). The CDR3 has 15 amino acids. V lost 2 bases to trimming and J lost 6 bases, with 13 bases between them. Looked up from germline, CDR1 is KGHSH and CDR2 is LQKENI. Written as DNA, the CDR3 is TGTGCCAGCTCACCAAGAGGGGCCTGGTCCGGGGAGCTGTTTTTT. Translation: CASSPRGAWSGELFF.